This T cell receptor beta chain is from a study of cytomegalovirus exposure and HLA in healthy donors. Study-wide findings and caveats: Further analysis was carried out later, and it showed several of the most significant clusters appearing linked to common viral pathogens. A cluster of highly shared sequence variants was likely a sequencing artifact. According to the study, around 180 TCR beta chains were cytomegalovirus-associated.

It was with 60 Vbeta and 13 Jbeta primers that the PCR ran. Original handling: There were about 88 million unique TCR beta chains by a later count, and 10 million to 12 million of them were shared. Assay used: immunoSEQ multiplex PCR; TCRdb lists only in-frame clones, some missing. The V and J calls and the clone size are those of that table, but D and trimming were determined from the DNA. The sample contains 100,000 or so clones, around 79% of which appear only once. CDR1 and CDR2 from the germline V gene are LNHDA and SQIVND (reference sequence). V lost 8 bases and J lost 1; bases outside the gene matches: 6. This CDR3 has 14 residues. As regards this clone: As yet, its antigen is unknown.

V usage is TRBV19 and J usage is TRBJ2-7; 9 nucleotides match TRBD1. The sample taken for sequencing was PBMCs. The TCR comes from a woman in her thirties or forties in good health and CMV-seropositive. CDR3 DNA sequence: TGTGCCAGTGGAATCGGGACAGGGTCCTACGAGCAGTACTTC. Its translation is CASGIGTGSYEQYF.